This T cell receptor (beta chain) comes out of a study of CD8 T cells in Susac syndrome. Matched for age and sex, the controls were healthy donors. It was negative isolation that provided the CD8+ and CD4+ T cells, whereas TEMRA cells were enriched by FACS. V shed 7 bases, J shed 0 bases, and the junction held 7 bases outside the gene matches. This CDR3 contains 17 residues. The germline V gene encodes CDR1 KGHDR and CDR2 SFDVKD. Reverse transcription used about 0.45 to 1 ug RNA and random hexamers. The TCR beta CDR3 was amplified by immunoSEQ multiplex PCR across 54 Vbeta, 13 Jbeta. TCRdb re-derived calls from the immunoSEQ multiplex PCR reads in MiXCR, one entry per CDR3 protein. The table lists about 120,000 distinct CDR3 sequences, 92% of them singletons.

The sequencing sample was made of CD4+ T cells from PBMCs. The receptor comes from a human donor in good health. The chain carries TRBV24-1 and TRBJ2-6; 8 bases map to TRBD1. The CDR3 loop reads CATSSGTGGSGANVLTF. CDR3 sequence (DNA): TGTGCCACCAGCTCCGGGACAGGAGGCTCTGGGGCCAACGTCCTGACTTTC.